Listed here is a single T cell receptor beta chain. It has no known antigen specificity. No much larger clone is present one base from it, and per-base qualities are unavailable. This sample stems from a study of OX40 agonist ivuxolimab in advanced cancers. Turning to the overall study: Ivuxolimab, which targeted the costimulatory receptor OX40 (CD134), was an agonistic, fully human IgG2 monoclonal antibody. Intravenous ivuxolimab was administered to patients every 2 weeks at six dose levels: 0.01, 0.1, 0.3, 1.5, 3 and 10 mg/kg. Of the approximately 54 dose-escalation patients, hepatocellular carcinoma was present in approximately 20, melanoma in approximately 15, renal cell carcinoma in 9 and head and neck cancer in 9. In the dose-escalation cohort, roughly 80% of patients were male, and the mean age was roughly 60 years, with a range of 23 to 79. Patients were allowed to have had prior anti-PD-1, anti-PD-L1 or anti-CTLA-4 therapy, and approximately 39% of the dose-escalation patients had been treated with checkpoint inhibitors. Partial responses were achieved by three dose-escalation patients, of whom one had hepatocellular carcinoma and two had cutaneous melanoma. The point of sequencing TCRbeta in the periphery was to test whether ivuxolimab changed TCR sequence diversity and drove clonal T-cell expansion. The monotherapy dose-escalation portion (N = 52 patients) of the phase I ivuxolimab trial is reported in the paper.

Genomic DNA was extracted from sorted cells for sequencing of the TCRbeta CDR3 region. The immunoSEQ Assay was used for sequencing of TCRbeta CDR3 regions. The source is immuneACCESS, and TCRdb retained only in-frame sequences with V and J called. Part of the clones is not carried over; for the studies checked, unresolved V genes explain less than half of this, and the remainder is unexplained. This sample has 85,000 to 130,000 clones in its table, and about nine tenths of those were observed once. Around 0.31% of the sample is held by the ten biggest clonotypes. Taken from cysteine to phenylalanine, the CDR3 has 14 residues. The DNA shown is the 42-base CDR3, in frame from base 1. CDR1 and CDR2, per the germline V gene (reference sequence), are SGHAT and FQDESV. Deletion took 2 bases off V and 9 bases off J, with a span of 13 bases between the germline ends. The trial excluded patients who had a history of autoimmune disease or who were on systemic immunosuppression. Peripheral blood for TCR sequencing was collected from all dose cohorts at baseline, on cycle 4 day 1, and on cycle 7 day 1. The samples were taken from a phase I, first-in-human, multicenter, open-label dose-escalation trial of ivuxolimab. Adults with locally advanced or metastatic melanoma, renal cell, hepatocellular, or head and neck squamous cell carcinoma were enrolled in the trial. CD4+ and CD8+ T cells were sorted separately from peripheral blood before TCR sequencing.

Results and caveats for the whole study, not just this receptor: The antigen specificity of the peripheral T cells that underwent clonal expansion was not determined. At doses from 0.1 to 3.0 mg/kg, clonal expansion was seen in both CD4+ and CD8+ blood T cells between baseline and week 6. Low levels of normalized T-cell clonal expansion were also shown by some nonresponding patients. After ivuxolimab, more expanded clones were found on average in CD8+ T cells than in CD4+ T cells. In the 0.1-3.0 mg/kg groups, partial responders were among the patients with the lowest normalized peripheral clonal expansion, particularly in CD8+ T cells.

The source of this sequence is an adult with an advanced solid tumor such as melanoma, head and neck, liver or kidney cancer. Source: CD4+ or CD8+ T cells sorted from blood, taken in a trial of the OX40 agonist ivuxolimab. The chain employs TRBV11-1 and TRBJ2-2, with no D gene named confidently. The DNA reads as follows: TGTGCCAGCAGCTTACAACTACTGGGTCGGGAGCTGTTTTTT. Its product reads: CASSLQLLGRELFF.